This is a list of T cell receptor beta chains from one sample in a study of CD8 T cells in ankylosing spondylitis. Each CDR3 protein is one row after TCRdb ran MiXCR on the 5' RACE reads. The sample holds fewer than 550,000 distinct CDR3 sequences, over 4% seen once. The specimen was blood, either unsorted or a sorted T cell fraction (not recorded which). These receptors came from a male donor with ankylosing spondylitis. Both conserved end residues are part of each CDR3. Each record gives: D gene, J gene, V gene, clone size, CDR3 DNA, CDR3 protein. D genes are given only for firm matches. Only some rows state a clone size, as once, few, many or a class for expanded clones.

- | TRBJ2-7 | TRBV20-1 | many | TGCAGTGGTCGGGGGAGCTCCTACGAGCAGTACTTC | CSGRGSSYEQYF
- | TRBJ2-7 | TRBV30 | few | TGTGCCTGGAGTGTCCTCAGGGGCTACGAGCAGTACTTC | CAWSVLRGYEQYF
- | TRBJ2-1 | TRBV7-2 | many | TGTGCCAGCAGCTTATCGGGCAGTGGCTACAATGAGCAGTTCTTC | CASSLSGSGYNEQFF
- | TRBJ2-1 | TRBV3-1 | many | TGTGCCAGCAGCCGAGGTGCCTTCTACAATGAGCAGTTCTTC | CASSRGAFYNEQFF
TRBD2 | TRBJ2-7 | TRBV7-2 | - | TGTGCCAGCAGCTTACTGGGGGGGTGGGGCGAGCAGTACTTC | CASSLLGGWGEQYF
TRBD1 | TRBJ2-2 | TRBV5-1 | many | TGCGCCAGCAGACAGACAGGGGTAAACACCGGGGAGCTGTTTTTT | CASRQTGVNTGELFF
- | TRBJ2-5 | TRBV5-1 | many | TGCGCAACGTCCAGAGATGGGATAGAGACCCAGTACTTC | CATSRDGIETQYF
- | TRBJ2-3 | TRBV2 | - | TGTGCCAGCAAGGGGGACACCAGCACAGATACGCAGTATTTT | CASKGDTSTDTQYF
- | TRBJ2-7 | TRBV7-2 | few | TGTGCCAGCAGCCCCCCCTTCACCCGTTTCGCACTCTACGAGCAGTACTTC | CASSPPFTRFALYEQYF
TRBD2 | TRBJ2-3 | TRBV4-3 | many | TGCGCCAGCAGCCGGACTAGCGGTTATTCTAGCACAGATACGCAGTATTTT | CASSRTSGYSSTDTQYF
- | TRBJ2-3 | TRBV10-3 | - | TGTGCCATGTGTAGGCAACTCGGGGATACGCAGTATTTT | CAMCRQLGDTQYF
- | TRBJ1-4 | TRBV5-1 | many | TGCGCCAGCAGCTTGGGGGCAGGACCTCATGAAAAACTGTTTTTT | CASSLGAGPHEKLFF
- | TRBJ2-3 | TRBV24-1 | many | TGTGCCACCAGTGACCAGATCACAACAGATACGCAGTATTTT | CATSDQITTDTQYF
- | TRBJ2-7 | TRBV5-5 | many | TGTGCCAGCAGCTTGGTAGGACAGGAGCAGTACTTC | CASSLVGQEQYF
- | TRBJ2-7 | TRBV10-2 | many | TGCGCCAGCAGTCCCCTTAAAAAGACAGGCTTCAACCAGTCCCCTACCTACGAGCAGTACTTC | CASSPLKKTGFNQSPTYEQYF
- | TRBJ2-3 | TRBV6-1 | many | TGTGCCAGCAGCATAAGTCTAGACCCAGATACGCAGTATTTT | CASSISLDPDTQYF
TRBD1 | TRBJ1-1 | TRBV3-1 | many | TGTGCCAGCAGCCAAGTAGGGGGCGGTAGGGACACTGAAGCTTTCTTT | CASSQVGGGRDTEAFF
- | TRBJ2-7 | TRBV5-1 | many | TGCGCCAGCAGCTTGGGGGGGTCCAGCCGGGGCTACGAGCAGTACTTC | CASSLGGSSRGYEQYF
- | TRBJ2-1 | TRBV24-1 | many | TGTGCCACCAGTGACCCGGGACGGAGATTTGGGACCGAGCAGTTCTTC | CATSDPGRRFGTEQFF
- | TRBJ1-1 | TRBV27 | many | TGTGCCAGCAGTTCTCCAGCCCCCAACACTGAAGCTTTCTTT | CASSSPAPNTEAFF
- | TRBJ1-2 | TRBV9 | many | TGTGCCAGCAGCCCGGGACCATCGGAGGGCTATGGCTACACCTTC | CASSPGPSEGYGYTF
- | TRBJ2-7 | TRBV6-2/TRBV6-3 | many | TGTGCCAGCAGTCGACAATTACTAGACGAGCAGTACTTC | CASSRQLLDEQYF
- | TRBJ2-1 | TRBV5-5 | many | TGTGCCAGCAGCTTGTACGGGGCCAACTCCTACAATGAGCAGTTCTTC | CASSLYGANSYNEQFF
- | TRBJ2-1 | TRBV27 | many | TGTGCCAGCAGTTTTCCGCCCGACGGGGTCGAGTTCTTC | CASSFPPDGVEFF
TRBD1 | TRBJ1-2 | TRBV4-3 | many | TGCGCCAGCAGCCAAGAGTTAGGGGCAGGGGGCTTCTATGGCTACACCTTC | CASSQELGAGGFYGYTF
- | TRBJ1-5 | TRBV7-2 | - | TGTGCCAGCAGCCCTATGAGGCAGATTGGGAGCAATCAGCCCCAGCATTTT | CASSPMRQIGSNQPQHF
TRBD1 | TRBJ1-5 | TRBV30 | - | TGTGCCTGGAGTGTAGAACGTTCGACAGGGAGCAATCAGCCCCAGCATTTT | CAWSVERSTGSNQPQHF
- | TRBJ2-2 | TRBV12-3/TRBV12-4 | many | TGTGCCAGCAGTTTAACCCCGGCAGGGCCCGGGGAGCTGTTTTTT | CASSLTPAGPGELFF
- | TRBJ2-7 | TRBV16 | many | TGTGCCAGCACAACCCGTCGGGTGGGGAACGAGCAGTACTTC | CASTTRRVGNEQYF
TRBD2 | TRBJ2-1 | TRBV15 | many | TGTGCCACCAGATACGGGGGGAGCTCCTACAATGAGCAGTTCTTC | CATRYGGSSYNEQFF
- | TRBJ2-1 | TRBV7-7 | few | TGTGCTAGCAGCTCCGGGACCCCGTCTTATTGGAATGAGCAGTTCTTC | CASSSGTPSYWNEQFF
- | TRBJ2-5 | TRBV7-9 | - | TGTGCCAGCAGCCCCGCCGACAGATCCCAAGAGACCCAGTACTTC | CASSPADRSQETQYF
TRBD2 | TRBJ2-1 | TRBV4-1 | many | TGCGCCAGCAGCCAAGATCCCTTAACGGGACTAGCGGACTACTACAATGAGCAGTTCTTC | CASSQDPLTGLADYYNEQFF
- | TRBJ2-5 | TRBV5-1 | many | TGCGCCAGCAGCTCCGGGACGGAGGTAGAGACCCAGTACTTC | CASSSGTEVETQYF
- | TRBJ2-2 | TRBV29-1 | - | TGCAGCGTTGGTGAGGGGGGGACCGGGGAGCTGTTTTTT | CSVGEGGTGELFF
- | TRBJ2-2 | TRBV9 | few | TGTGCCAGCAGCGTTATGTCCGGGGAGTTGACCGGGGAGCTGTTTTTT | CASSVMSGELTGELFF
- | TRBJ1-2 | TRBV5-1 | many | TGCGCCAGCAGCTTGGCCGACGGTCGGGGTTTTGGCTACACCTTC | CASSLADGRGFGYTF
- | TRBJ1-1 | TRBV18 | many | TGTGCCAGCTCACCACCATACAGGGAGACTGAAGCTTTCTTT | CASSPPYRETEAFF
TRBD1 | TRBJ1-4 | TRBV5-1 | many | TGCGCCAGCAGCCGCCAGACCGGGACAGGGGGAAATGAAAAACTGTTTTTT | CASSRQTGTGGNEKLFF
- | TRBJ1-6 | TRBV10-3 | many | TGTGCCATCAGTGCGGGACGGACTAATTCACCCCTCCACTTT | CAISAGRTNSPLHF
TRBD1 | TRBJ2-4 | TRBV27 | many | TGTGCCAGCAGTTCGACAGGGATGCGAAACATTCAGTACTTC | CASSSTGMRNIQYF
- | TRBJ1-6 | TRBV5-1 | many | TGCGCCAGCAGCCCTCGACAAAGAAGGGTGGATTCACCCCTCCACTTT | CASSPRQRRVDSPLHF
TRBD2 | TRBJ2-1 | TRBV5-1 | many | TGCGCCAGCAGCTTGGGAGCGGGGGGCTACAATGAGCAGTTCTTC | CASSLGAGGYNEQFF
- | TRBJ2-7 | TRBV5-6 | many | TGTGCCAGCAGCTCGGGCGGCAGGATCTACGAGCAGTACTTC | CASSSGGRIYEQYF
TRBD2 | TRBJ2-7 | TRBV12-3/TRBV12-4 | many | TGTGCCAGCAGCCTCCGACTAGCGGTCGCGGGGGACGAGCAGTACTTC | CASSLRLAVAGDEQYF
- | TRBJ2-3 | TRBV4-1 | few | TGCGCCAGCAGCCAAGAAGGGAGAGCTAGCACAGATACGCAGTATTTT | CASSQEGRASTDTQYF